This T cell receptor beta chain was retrieved from a study of CD8+ T cells in alopecia areata. Study results and limitations: Normal scalp showed lower clonality than lesional scalp, especially alopecia totalis/universalis. Sequence data from scalp samples additionally include resident alphabeta T cells of normal skin.

Sequencing used cDNA as its template, made by extracting RNA and reverse transcribing it. The data were produced by immunoSEQ multiplex PCR, yet TCRdb's version contains in-frame clones alone and is incomplete. The profile shows 69,000 or so clones, under 75% of them singletons. This clone was seen ten or more times. Its target is not known. The germline gives CDR1 SQVTM, CDR2 ANQGSEA. Trimming took 0 bases from V and 8 from J, leaving 18 bases between them. This CDR3 has 15 amino acids. In alopecia areata patients, both lesional scalp punch biopsies and peripheral blood were collected. Sorted out of PBMCs were CD4+ T cells and CD8+ T cells.

V gene TRBV29-1 combines with J gene TRBJ2-3, with D uncertain. The sample consisted of CD8+ T cells sorted from blood, taken at week 0. The TCR was taken from a human donor with alopecia areata. The CDR3 loop reads CSVEEGLLMGGTQYF. Here the CDR3 DNA reads TGCAGCGTTGAAGAAGGGCTCCTAATGGGCGGTACGCAGTATTTT.